A selection of T cell receptor beta chains follows, all from one sample in a study of blood T cells in healthy people across ages. TCRdb ran MiXCR on the 5' RACE reads and lists one entry per CDR3 protein. The table has 1,100,000 or so distinct CDR3 sequences, 40% to 55% seen once. The sequenced sample was blood. The receptors shown here come from an older woman in good health. The CDR3 runs from the conserved cysteine through the conserved F or W. A D gene is named only where the DNA matches it firmly. Size is omitted from some rows. Given values are once, few, many or a class for expanded clones.

size | D | J | V | DNA | CDR3
NA | NA | TRBJ2-1 | TRBV6-2/TRBV6-3 | TGTGCCAGCATCGAGGACGGAGCGGGTAATGAGCAGTTCTTC | CASIEDGAGNEQFF
NA | NA | TRBJ1-2 | TRBV29-1 | TGCAGCGGGGGGTCCACTACTAACTATGGCTACACCTTC | CSGGSTTNYGYTF
NA | NA | TRBJ2-1 | TRBV12-3/TRBV12-4 | TGTGCCAGCAGTTTTTTTCGGAGGAATGAGCAGTTCTTC | CASSFFRRNEQFF
few | NA | TRBJ2-6 | TRBV6-2/TRBV6-3 | TGTGCCAGCAGTTACGGGACTTCTGGGGCCAACGTCCTGACTTTC | CASSYGTSGANVLTF
NA | TRBD2 | TRBJ2-1 | TRBV7-2 | TGTGCCAGCAGCTTAGATCCTAGCGGGAGATCGCAGTTCTTC | CASSLDPSGRSQFF
NA | TRBD1 | TRBJ2-7 | TRBV7-2 | TGTGCCAGCAGCCCTAGGTGGGACAGCTACGAGCAGTACTTC | CASSPRWDSYEQYF
NA | TRBD2 | TRBJ2-3 | TRBV20-1 | TGCAGTGCCCGCTCGGGACTAGCGGGGGGGCACAGCACAGATACGCAGTATTTT | CSARSGLAGGHSTDTQYF
NA | NA | TRBJ2-1 | TRBV7-9 | TGTGCCAGCAGATCTAGTCTATCGTTCAATGAGCAGTTCTTC | CASRSSLSFNEQFF
few | NA | TRBJ2-5 | TRBV14 | TGTGCCAGCAGCCAGTCGGGTTACGCGGGGACCCAGTACTTC | CASSQSGYAGTQYF
many | TRBD1 | TRBJ2-7 | TRBV6-2/TRBV6-3 | TGTGCCAGCACCCGGGGACAGTTGAGCTACGAGCAGTACTTC | CASTRGQLSYEQYF
few | NA | TRBJ1-2 | TRBV25-1 | TGTGCCAGCCAAACGTCAGGAGCCGACGGCTACACCTTC | CASQTSGADGYTF
few | NA | TRBJ2-4 | TRBV10-2 | TGCGCCAGCAGAGACTTCCCGGAGGCCAAAAACATTCAGTACTTC | CASRDFPEAKNIQYF